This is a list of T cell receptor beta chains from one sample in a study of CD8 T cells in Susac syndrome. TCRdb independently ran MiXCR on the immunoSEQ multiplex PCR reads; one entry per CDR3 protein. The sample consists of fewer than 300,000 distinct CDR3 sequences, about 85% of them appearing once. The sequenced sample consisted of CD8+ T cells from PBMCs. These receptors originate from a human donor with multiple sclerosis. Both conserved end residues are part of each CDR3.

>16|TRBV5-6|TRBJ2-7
CASSLEYTGQYYEQYF
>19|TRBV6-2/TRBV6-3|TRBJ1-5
CASSYPQSTGQSLNQPQHF
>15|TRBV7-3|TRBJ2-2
CASSRLGLDRGELFF
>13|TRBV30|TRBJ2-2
CAWSMTSPGELFF
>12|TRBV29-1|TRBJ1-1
CSVADPGEEAFF
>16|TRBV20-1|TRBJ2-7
CSARDRRSGVVYEQYF
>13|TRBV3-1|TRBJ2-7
CASSQVDSSEQYF
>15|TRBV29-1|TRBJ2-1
CSVPHFSGGYNEQFF
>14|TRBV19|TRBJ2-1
CASSIDLDRGEQFF
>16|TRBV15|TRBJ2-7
CATSRDRAGTSYEQYF
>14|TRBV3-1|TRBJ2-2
CASSQVKDTGELFF
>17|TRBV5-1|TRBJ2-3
CASSLGRDITSTDTQYF
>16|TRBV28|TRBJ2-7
CASSPLGRYQSYEQYF
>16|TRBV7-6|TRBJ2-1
CASSPTAGTSYNEQFF
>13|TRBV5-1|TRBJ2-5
CASSYPGTGMLYF
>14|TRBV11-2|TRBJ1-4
CASRGRDRPEKLFF
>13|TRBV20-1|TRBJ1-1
CSAHDSQNTEAFF
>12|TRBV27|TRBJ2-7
CASSFSGYEQYF
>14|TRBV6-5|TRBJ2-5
CASSWGQGEETQYF
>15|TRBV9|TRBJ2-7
CASSPGGTGAYEQYF
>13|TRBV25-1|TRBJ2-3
CASSEWEEDTQYF
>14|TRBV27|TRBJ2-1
CASSLGRAYNEQFF
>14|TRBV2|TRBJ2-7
CAILRGRNSYEQYF
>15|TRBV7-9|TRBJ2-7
CASSPRAGESYEQYF
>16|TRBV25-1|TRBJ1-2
CASSDRDSGFPHGYTF
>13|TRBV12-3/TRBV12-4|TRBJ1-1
CASTLLPGTEAFF
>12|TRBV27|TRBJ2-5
CASRSSKETQYF
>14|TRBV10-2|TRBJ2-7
CASSEGTGMWEQYF
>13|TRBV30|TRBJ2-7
CAWGGGASYEQYF
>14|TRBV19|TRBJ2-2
CASSTTSGSGELFF
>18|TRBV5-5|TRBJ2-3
CASSFVASGREATDTQYF
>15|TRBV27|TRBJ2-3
CASGRTTSSTDTQYF
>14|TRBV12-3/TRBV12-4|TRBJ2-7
CASSPGALTYEQYF
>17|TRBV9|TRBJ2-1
CASSVVAGGPLGNEQFF
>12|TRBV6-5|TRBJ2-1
CASSYGYNEQFF
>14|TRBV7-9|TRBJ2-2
CASSFLETAGELFF
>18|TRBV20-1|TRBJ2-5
CSSEGTSGLIRMARTQYF
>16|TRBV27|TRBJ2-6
CASSLLLANGANVLTF
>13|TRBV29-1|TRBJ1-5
CSVAQDRGQPQHF
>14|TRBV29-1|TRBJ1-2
CSVGATGISYGYTF
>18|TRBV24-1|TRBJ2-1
CATSDLDTSGRPYNEQFF
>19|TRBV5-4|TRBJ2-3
CASSSLLLGTGTNTDTQYF
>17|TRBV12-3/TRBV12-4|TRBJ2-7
CASSTGTSGRAPYEQYF
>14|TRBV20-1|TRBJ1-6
CSAREVGMYSPLHF
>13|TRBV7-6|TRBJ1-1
CASSRREDTEAFF
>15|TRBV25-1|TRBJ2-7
CASSALSGLFYEQYF
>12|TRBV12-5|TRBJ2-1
CASAADGYEQFF
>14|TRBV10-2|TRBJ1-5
CAEAIRDGNQPQHF
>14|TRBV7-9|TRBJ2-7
CASRYGTGAYEQYF
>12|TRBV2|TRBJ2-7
CASVSRGYEQYF
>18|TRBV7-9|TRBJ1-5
CASSSTGGEHYSNQPQHF
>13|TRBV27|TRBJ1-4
CASSSTTGNRLFF
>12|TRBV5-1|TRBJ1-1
CASKKEGTEAFF
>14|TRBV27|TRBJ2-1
CASIGGVGDNEQFF
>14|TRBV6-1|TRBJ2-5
CASRISGSGETQYF